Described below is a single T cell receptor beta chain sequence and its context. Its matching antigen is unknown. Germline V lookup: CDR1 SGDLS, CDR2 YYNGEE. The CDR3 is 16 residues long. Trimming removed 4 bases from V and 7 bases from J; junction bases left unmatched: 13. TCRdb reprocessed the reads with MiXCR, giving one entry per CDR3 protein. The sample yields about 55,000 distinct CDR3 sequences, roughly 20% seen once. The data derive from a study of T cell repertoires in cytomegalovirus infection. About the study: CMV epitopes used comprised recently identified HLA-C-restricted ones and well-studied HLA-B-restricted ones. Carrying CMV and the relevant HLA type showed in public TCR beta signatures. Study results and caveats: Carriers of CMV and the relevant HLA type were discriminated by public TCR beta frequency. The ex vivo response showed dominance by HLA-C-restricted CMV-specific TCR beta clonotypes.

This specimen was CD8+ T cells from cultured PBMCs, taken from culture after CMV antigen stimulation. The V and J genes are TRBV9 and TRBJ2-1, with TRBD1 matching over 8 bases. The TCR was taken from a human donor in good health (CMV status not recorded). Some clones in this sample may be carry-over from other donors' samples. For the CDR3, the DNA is TGTGCCAGCAGCCTAAGGACAGGGCAGAGGACAAATGAGCAGTTCTTC. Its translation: CASSLRTGQRTNEQFF. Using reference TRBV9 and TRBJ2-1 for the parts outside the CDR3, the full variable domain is DSGVTQTPKHLITATGQRVTLRCSPRSGDLSVYWYQQSLDQGLQFLIQYYNGEERAKGNILERFSAQQFPDLHSELNLSSLELGDSALYFCASSLRTGQRTNEQFFGPGTRLTVL.